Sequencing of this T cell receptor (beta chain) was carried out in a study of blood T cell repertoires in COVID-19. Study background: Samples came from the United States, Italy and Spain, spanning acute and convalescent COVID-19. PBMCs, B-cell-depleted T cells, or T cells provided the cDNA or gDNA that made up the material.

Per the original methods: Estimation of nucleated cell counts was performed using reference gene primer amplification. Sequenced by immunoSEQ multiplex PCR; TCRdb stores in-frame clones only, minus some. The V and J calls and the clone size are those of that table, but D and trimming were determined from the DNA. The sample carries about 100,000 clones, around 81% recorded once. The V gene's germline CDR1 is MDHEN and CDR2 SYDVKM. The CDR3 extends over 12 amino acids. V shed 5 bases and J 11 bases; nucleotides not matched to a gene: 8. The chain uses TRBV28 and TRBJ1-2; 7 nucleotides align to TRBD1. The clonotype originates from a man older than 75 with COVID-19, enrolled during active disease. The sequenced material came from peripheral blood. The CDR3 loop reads CASSPRGLGYTF. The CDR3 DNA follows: TGTGCCAGCAGTCCGAGGGGGCTAGGATACACCTTC.